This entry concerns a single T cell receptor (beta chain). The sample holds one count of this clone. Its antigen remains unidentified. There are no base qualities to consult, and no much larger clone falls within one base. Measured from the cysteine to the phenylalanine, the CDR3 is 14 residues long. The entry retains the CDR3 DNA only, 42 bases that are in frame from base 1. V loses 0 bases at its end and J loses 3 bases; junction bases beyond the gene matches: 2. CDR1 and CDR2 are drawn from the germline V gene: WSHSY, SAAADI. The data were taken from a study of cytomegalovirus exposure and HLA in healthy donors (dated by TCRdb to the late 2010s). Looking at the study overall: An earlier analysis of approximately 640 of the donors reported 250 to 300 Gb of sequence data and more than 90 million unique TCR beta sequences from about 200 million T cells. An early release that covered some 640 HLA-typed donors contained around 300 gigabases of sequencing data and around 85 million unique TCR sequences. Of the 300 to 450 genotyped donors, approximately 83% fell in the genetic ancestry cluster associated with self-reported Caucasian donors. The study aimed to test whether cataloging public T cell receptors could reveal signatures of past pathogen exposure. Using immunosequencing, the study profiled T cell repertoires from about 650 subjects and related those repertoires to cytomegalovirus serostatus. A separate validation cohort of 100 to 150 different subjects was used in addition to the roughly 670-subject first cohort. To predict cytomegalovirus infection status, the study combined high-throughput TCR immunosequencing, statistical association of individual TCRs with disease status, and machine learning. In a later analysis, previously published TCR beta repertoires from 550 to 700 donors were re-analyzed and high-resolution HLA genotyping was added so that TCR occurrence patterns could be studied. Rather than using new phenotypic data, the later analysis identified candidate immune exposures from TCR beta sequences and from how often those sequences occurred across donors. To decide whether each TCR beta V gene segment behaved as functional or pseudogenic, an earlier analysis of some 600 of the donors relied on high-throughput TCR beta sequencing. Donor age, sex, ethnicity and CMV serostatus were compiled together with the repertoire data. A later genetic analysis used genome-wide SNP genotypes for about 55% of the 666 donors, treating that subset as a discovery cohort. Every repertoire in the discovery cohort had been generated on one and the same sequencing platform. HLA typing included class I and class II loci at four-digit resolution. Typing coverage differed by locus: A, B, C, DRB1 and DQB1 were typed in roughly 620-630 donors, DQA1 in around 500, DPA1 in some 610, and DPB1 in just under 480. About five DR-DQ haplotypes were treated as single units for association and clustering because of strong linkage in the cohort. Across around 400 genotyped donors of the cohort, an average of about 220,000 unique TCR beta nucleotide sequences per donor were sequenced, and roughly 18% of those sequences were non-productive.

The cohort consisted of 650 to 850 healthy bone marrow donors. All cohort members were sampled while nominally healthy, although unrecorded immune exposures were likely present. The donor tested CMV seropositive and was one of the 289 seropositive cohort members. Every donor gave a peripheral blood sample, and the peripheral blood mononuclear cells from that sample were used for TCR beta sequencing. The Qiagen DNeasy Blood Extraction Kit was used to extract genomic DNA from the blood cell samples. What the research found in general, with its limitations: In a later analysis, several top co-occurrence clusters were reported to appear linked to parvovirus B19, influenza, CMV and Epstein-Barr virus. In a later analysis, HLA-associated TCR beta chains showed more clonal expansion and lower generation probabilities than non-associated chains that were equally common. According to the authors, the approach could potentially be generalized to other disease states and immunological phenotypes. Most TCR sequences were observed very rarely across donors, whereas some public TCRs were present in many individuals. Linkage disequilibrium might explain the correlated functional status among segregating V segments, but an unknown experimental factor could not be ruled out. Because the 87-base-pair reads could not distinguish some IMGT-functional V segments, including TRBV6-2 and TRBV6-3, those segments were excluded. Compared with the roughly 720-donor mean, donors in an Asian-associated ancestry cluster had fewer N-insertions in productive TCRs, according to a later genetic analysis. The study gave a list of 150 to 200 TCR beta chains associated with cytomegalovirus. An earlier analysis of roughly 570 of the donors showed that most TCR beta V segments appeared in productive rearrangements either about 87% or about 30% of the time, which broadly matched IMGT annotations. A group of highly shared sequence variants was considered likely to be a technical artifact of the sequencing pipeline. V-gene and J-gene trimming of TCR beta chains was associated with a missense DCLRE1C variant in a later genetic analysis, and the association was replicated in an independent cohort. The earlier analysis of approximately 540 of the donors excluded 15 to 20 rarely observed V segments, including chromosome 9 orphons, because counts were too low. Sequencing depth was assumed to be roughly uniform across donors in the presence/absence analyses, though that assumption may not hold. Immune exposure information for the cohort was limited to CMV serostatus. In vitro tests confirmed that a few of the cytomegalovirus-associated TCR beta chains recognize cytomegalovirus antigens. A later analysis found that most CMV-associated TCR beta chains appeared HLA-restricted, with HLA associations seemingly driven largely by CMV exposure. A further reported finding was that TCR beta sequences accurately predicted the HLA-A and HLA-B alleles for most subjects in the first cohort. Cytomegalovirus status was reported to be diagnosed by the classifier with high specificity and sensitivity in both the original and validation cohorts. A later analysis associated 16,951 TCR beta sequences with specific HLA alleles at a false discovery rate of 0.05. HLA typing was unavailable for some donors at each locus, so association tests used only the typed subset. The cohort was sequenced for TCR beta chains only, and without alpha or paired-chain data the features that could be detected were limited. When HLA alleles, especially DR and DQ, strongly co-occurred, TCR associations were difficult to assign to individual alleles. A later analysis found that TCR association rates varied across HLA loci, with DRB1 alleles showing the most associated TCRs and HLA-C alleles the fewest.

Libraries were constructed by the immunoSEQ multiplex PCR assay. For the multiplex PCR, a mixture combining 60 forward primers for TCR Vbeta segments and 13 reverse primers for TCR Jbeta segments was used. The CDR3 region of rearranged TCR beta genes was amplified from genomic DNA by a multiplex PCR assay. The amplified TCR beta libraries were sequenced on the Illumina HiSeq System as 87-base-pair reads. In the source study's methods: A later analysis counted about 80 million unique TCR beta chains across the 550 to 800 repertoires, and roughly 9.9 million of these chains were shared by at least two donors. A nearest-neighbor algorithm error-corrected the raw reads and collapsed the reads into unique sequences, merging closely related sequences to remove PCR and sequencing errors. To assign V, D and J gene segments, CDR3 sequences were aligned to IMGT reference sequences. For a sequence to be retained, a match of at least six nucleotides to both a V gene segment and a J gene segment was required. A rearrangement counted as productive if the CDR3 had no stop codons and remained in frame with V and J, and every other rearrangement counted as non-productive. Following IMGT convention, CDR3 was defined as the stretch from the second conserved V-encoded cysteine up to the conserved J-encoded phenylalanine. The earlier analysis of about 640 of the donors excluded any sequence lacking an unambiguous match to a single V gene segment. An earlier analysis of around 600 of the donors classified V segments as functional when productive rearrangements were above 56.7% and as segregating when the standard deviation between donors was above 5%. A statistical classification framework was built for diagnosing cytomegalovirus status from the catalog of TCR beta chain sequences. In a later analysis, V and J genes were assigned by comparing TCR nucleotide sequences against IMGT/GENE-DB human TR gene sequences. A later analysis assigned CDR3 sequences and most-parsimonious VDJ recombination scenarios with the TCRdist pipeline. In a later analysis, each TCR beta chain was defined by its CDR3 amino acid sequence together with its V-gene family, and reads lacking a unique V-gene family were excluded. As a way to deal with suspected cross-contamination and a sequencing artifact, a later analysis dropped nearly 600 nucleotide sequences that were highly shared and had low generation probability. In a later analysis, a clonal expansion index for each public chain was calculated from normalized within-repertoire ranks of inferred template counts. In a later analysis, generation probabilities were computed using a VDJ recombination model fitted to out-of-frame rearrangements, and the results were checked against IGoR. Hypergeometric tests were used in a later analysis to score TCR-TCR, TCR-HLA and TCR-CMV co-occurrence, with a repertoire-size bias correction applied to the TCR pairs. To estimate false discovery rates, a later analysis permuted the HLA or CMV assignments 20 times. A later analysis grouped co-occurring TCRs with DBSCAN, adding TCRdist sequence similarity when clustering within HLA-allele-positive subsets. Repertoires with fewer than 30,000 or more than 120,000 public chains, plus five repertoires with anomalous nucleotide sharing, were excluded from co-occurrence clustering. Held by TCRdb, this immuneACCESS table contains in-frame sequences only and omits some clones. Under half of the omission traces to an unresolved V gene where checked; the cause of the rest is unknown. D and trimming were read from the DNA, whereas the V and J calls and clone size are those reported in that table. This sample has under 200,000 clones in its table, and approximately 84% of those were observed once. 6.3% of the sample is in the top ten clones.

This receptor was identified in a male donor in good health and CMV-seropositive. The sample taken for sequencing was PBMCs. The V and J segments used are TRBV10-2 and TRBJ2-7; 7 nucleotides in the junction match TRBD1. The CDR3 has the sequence CASSESTGLYEQYF. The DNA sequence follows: TGCGCCAGCAGTGAGTCGACAGGGCTCTACGAGCAGTACTTC.